This TCR beta chain was recorded in a study of neurological immune-mediated disorders. 5'RACE employing 10-nucleotide random UMIs yielded the cDNA. TCRdb re-analysed the 5' RACE reads in MiXCR, keeping a single row per CDR3 protein. The sample has roughly 62,000 distinct CDR3 sequences; approximately 10% are singletons. In this sample, this clonotype turned up a few times. Its antigen is still unknown. Whole-study findings and limits: HTLV-1-associated myelopathy had the most TCR clonal expansion, whereas multiple sclerosis had the least (lower than in healthy controls).

Individuals who volunteered at a blood bank located in Maryland, USA, made up the group of healthy controls. The unsorted libraries were prepared from 2 million PBMCs (stored at -80 C). Germline CDR1 is KGHDR and CDR2 is SFDVKD. The V and J ends lost 4 bases and 8 bases, in that order; junction bases with no gene match: 5. This CDR3 spans 13 amino acids. The source material was PBMCs. V gene TRBV24-1 combines with J gene TRBJ1-2; 8 positions agree with TRBD1. The sequence was collected from a man in his sixties in good health. The CDR3 nucleotides are TGTGCCACCAGTGAAGGACAGGGTGGGGGCTACACCTTC. Amino acid sequence: CATSEGQGGGYTF.